Following are 23 T cell receptor beta chains from one sample sequenced in a study of shared clonotypes between healthy human individuals. Method: immunoSEQ multiplex PCR; TCRdb's copy keeps in-frame clones and lacks some. The data contain approximately 2,000,000 clones, 93% of them singletons. Naive CD8 populations comprised CD45RO-negative cells positively selected for CCR7, excluding terminally differentiated effector memory CD45RA+ cells. Input material: naive CD8+ T cells from PBMCs. The receptor source for this set is a man in his late teens or twenties in good health. Some clones in this sample may be carry-over from other donors' samples.

This chain links TRBV4-3 with TRBJ2-7, with 7 bases that match TRBD1. Germline CDR1 is LGHNA and CDR2 is YSLEER. V gave up 4 bases and J gave up 3 bases; unmatched junction bases: 9. The CDR3 length is 15 residues. The CDR3 nucleotides are TGCGCCAGCAGCCCGGGTACGACAGGGAACTACGAGCAGTACTTC. Translation: CASSPGTTGNYEQYF.

The rearrangement joins TRBV7-2 to TRBJ2-5, with 11 bases identical to TRBD2. The CDR3 loop spans 15 amino acids. Germline CDR1 is SGHTA and CDR2 is FQGNSA. J lost 2 bases, V lost 5 bases, and 4 bases had no gene match. The CDR3 coding sequence is TGTGCCAGCAGCGTACTAGCGGGGGTTCAAGAGACCCAGTACTTC. The encoded protein is CASSVLAGVQETQYF.

This chain links TRBV9 with TRBJ2-1; 11 positions agree with TRBD2. The length of the CDR3 is 16 residues. The junction had 9 bases not matched to a gene; V was cut back by 4 bases and J by 6 bases. Per the germline V gene, CDR1 is SGDLS and CDR2 is YYNGEE. The CDR3 spells CASSPLSGRASNEQFF. The CDR3 coding sequence is TGTGCCAGCAGCCCCCTTAGCGGGAGGGCAAGCAATGAGCAGTTCTTC.

This clone was picked up one time. The chain joins TRBV11-2 to TRBJ2-5; D may be TRBD2 (5 bases). CDR1 SGHAT and CDR2 FQNNGV come from the germline V gene. The germline V and J ends were trimmed by 4 bases and 1 base, with 10 bases remaining between them. The CDR3 runs 14 residues. The CDR3 nucleotides are TGTGCCAGCAGCTCGGCGGGCGCCCAAGAGACCCAGTACTTC. It yields the protein CASSSAGAQETQYF.

This sequence joins TRBV6-5 and TRBJ1-1; TRBD1 matches 7 bases. The CDR3 is 16 amino acids. Germline assignment: CDR1 MNHEY and CDR2 SVGAGI. The J segment lost 4 bases and the V segment lost 0 bases, leaving 8 bases of the junction unmatched. CDR3 amino acids: CASSYSTGVGFTEAFF. DNA for the CDR3: TGTGCCAGCAGTTACTCTACAGGGGTGGGTTTCACTGAAGCTTTCTTT.

The V gene is TRBV12-5, the J gene TRBJ2-7; D gene ambiguous. Germline assignment: CDR1 LGHNT and CDR2 FRNRAP. Trimming shortened V by 1 base and J by 2 bases, and 18 bases separated the two germline ends. The CDR3 runs to 17 residues. In DNA, the CDR3 is TGTGCTAGTGGTTTGGCCCCCATTGACGGATCCCCCTACGAGCAGTACTTC. It yields the protein CASGLAPIDGSPYEQYF.

This chain uses TRBV10-3 with TRBJ2-7, with 11 bases lining up with TRBD2. Germline CDR1 and CDR2: ENHRY and SYGVKD. The CDR3 consists of 18 residues. Trimming removed 5 bases from V and 1 base from J; junction bases left unmatched: 13. The CDR3 DNA reads TGTGCCATCAGTCGGACAGTCCAACTAGCGGGGGTTTCCTACGAGCAGTACTTC. Translating it yields CAISRTVQLAGVSYEQYF.

This sequence joins TRBV2 and TRBJ1-1, with D unresolved. Trimming stripped 2 bases from V and 2 bases from J, with 6 bases between. Germline V gives CDR1 SNHLY, CDR2 FYNNEI. There are 13 residues in the CDR3. CDR3 region: CASSEWGNTEAFF. Here the CDR3 DNA reads TGTGCCAGCAGTGAATGGGGAAACACTGAAGCTTTCTTT.

Comment on this clone: The same CDR3 is also encoded by other DNA sequences in this sample. V usage is TRBV7-8 and J usage is TRBJ2-7; D unclear. V was clipped by 5 bases and J by 2 bases, with 7 bases between them. CDR1 and CDR2 from the germline V gene are SGHVS and FQNEAQ. The length of the CDR3 is 12 residues. For the CDR3, the DNA is TGTGCCAGCAGCCTTAGAGCCTACGAGCAGTACTTC. It is translated as CASSLRAYEQYF.

Ten or more counts support this clone. The V call is TRBV27, the J call TRBJ2-7; 7 bases match TRBD2. The CDR3 covers 15 residues. Losses at the gene ends were 2 bases for V and 3 bases for J; bases not matched to a gene: 7. Germline values: CDR1 MNHEY, CDR2 SMNVEV (reference sequence). The CDR3 coding sequence is TGTGCCAGCAGTTTAAGGGCGGGAGTCTACTACGAGCAGTACTTC. Translating gives CASSLRAGVYYEQYF.

This clone was counted a single time. The rearrangement joins TRBV10-3 to TRBJ1-4; 7 nucleotides line up with TRBD1. The V gene's germline CDR1 is ENHRY and CDR2 SYGVKD. The CDR3 consists of 18 residues. V lost 4 bases to trimming and J lost 4 bases; unmatched junction nucleotides: 15. CDR3 amino acids: CAISAAGRGRPGNEKLFF. The CDR3 coding sequence is TGTGCCATCAGTGCTGCAGGAAGGGGGCGACCGGGTAATGAAAAACTGTTTTTT.

This clone was counted once. CDR3 DNA: TGCGCCAGCATAGGTCCGCTGGGAAGTGAGCAGTTCTTC. It encodes CASIGPLGSEQFF. The chain has TRBV4-1 and TRBJ2-1; the D is unclear. Germline V gene sequence: CDR1 MGHRA, CDR2 YSYEKL. The CDR3 loop spans 13 amino acids. The V and J ends lost 7 bases and 9 bases respectively, with 16 bases between them.

The rearrangement links TRBV6-5 to TRBJ2-7; D is undetermined. With 2 bases removed from V and 3 bases from J, the gap between germline ends came to 11 bases. CDR1 MNHEY and CDR2 SVGAGI come from the germline V gene. The CDR3 loop spans 14 amino acids. The CDR3 reads CASSYRVSSYEQYF. The CDR3 region has the DNA TGTGCCAGCAGTTACCGGGTCTCAAGCTACGAGCAGTACTTC.

This clone turned up a few times. The chain joins TRBV10-3 to TRBJ1-1, with 9 bases lining up with TRBD1. Trimming at V came to 4 bases and at J to 0 bases, leaving 3 bases not matched to a gene. The CDR3 is 15 residues long. Germline V gene sequence: CDR1 ENHRY, CDR2 SYGVKD. CDR3: CAISGRTGVNTEAFF. The DNA of the CDR3 is TGTGCCATCAGTGGCCGGACAGGGGTGAACACTGAAGCTTTCTTT.

The chain has TRBV4-2 and TRBJ2-7; the D call may be TRBD1 or TRBD2 (5 bases each). CDR3 length: 16 amino acids. CDR1 LGHNA and CDR2 YNFKEQ come from the germline V gene. The V end was cut by 1 base, the J end by 5 bases, with 18 bases between. As DNA, the CDR3 is TGTGCCAGCAGCCAAGGGGGGTGGGGGTCCCAAAACGAGCAGTACTTC. This translates into CASSQGGWGSQNEQYF.

This clone was detected only once. Within the sample, other DNA sequences also encode this same CDR3. The chain links TRBV27 to TRBJ1-2, with 8 bases fitting TRBD1. Germline CDR1 MNHEY, CDR2 SMNVEV (reference sequence). This CDR3 spans 13 amino acids. The V gene end was trimmed by 5 bases and the J gene end by 8 bases; junction bases not matched to a gene: 7. The CDR3 sequence is CASSPRTGNGYTF. CDR3 coding DNA: TGTGCCAGCAGTCCCAGGACAGGGAACGGCTACACCTTC.

This clone was seen a handful of times. The chain joins TRBV5-4 to TRBJ1-4; weak D call: TRBD1 (5 bases). From germline, CDR1 is SGHNT and CDR2 YYREEE (reference sequence). The CDR3 loop spans 15 amino acids. Between the trimmed V and J ends, which lost 2 bases and 4 bases, there was a span of 12 bases. The CDR3 sequence: CASSLTTEVNEKLFF. DNA of the CDR3: TGTGCCAGCAGCTTAACGACAGAAGTTAATGAAAAACTGTTTTTT.

This sequence joins TRBV7-9 and TRBJ1-4; D not resolved. The length of the CDR3 is 14 residues. Deletions cut 5 bases from V and 1 base from J, with 8 bases between. Germline V CDR1 and CDR2: SEHNR, FQNEAQ (reference sequence). The CDR3 bases are TGTGCCAGCAGCCCCCCAGGAACTAATGAAAAACTGTTTTTT. This translates into CASSPPGTNEKLFF.

This clone was detected only once. The chain uses TRBV7-8 and TRBJ2-3; D is ambiguous. The length of the CDR3 is 12 residues. Looked up from germline, CDR1 is SGHVS and CDR2 is FQNEAQ. The V end lost 8 bases, the J end lost 6 bases, and 12 bases lay between the germline ends. The CDR3 region has the DNA TGTGCCAGCCAGACCCAGCCCGATACGCAGTATTTT. Protein: CASQTQPDTQYF.

The rearrangement uses TRBV29-1 and TRBJ2-1; 10 nucleotides match TRBD2. This CDR3 spans 17 amino acids. The J segment lost 5 bases and the V segment lost 2 bases, leaving 12 bases of the junction unmatched. From germline, CDR1 is SQVTM and CDR2 ANQGSEA. This CDR3 is CSVERPSGSTYHNEQFF. DNA for the CDR3: TGCAGCGTTGAAAGGCCTAGCGGGAGTACTTATCACAATGAGCAGTTCTTC.

V usage is TRBV27 and J usage is TRBJ1-3; D not resolved. Trimming cost V 7 bases and J 0 bases, with 7 bases left between them. The germline V gene encodes CDR1 MNHEY and CDR2 SMNVEV (reference sequence). The CDR3 covers 13 residues. The CDR3 loop is CASKPFSGNTIYF. CDR3 in DNA: TGTGCCAGCAAGCCTTTCTCTGGAAACACCATATATTTT.

The chain links TRBV13 to TRBJ2-2, with 7 bases that match TRBD1. This CDR3 is 14 amino acids long. The V segment lost 8 bases and the J segment 4 bases; nucleotides outside the gene matches: 7. Per the germline V gene, CDR1 is PRHDT and CDR2 is FYEKMQ (reference sequence). The CDR3 bases are TGTGCCAGCCGACAGGGTAAAGGCACCGGGGAGCTGTTTTTT. This sequence encodes CASRQGKGTGELFF.

The chain has TRBV4-1 and TRBJ1-1; 8 bases align to TRBD1. CDR3 size: 17 residues. The V gene's germline CDR1 is MGHRA and CDR2 YSYEKL. V trimming: 2 bases; J trimming: 1 base; junction bases outside the gene matches: 9. CDR3 DNA sequence: TGCGCCAGCAGCCAAAATTATCAGGGGGCCAAGAACACTGAAGCTTTCTTT. It translates to CASSQNYQGAKNTEAFF.